This T cell receptor beta chain was retrieved from a study of T cell responses to AZD1222 COVID-19 vaccine. Comment on this clone: Its antigen is not known.

The CDR3 sequence is 15 residues long. V was pared by 1 base and J by 5 bases, with 8 bases of the junction left unmatched. Germline loops: CDR1 SGHVS, CDR2 FQNEAQ. General study findings and limits: Nearly half of unique spike-specific TCRs reportedly avoided B.1.351 and B.1.1.7 mutated regions. With two AZD1222 doses given, Spike-specific TCR breadth and depth both rose. White British people made up most donors, females outnumbered males, and clonal diversity was possibly underestimated.

Timing groups of about 4 and about 12 weeks for second doses were pooled. Sequencing used immunoSEQ multiplex PCR; TCRdb keeps in-frame clones, though not all of them. The sample has about 120,000 clones, 85% to 95% seen once; the top ten hold approximately 5.1%. The receptor was derived from an adult who received the AZD1222 COVID-19 vaccine. Sample: peripheral blood, taken 28 days after the second AZD1222 dose. This chain joins TRBV7-8 and TRBJ2-7; 7 positions match TRBD2. CDR3 coding DNA: TGTGCCAGCAGCTTAGGAGGGAGGGGAGATAACGAGCAGTACTTC. Its translation is CASSLGGRGDNEQYF.